Shown below are 9 T cell receptor beta chains from a single sample sequenced in a study of shared clonotypes between healthy human individuals. In the naive CD8 group, cells lacked CD45RO and were positively selected for CCR7, so terminally differentiated effector memory CD45RA+ cells were left out. The repertoire was sequenced with immunoSEQ multiplex PCR; TCRdb's copy has only in-frame clones and lacks some. The sample shows over 2 million clones, around 96% of them seen only once. The source material was naive CD8+ T cells sorted from blood. The receptors were gathered from a man aged 18 to 29 in good health.

The chain links TRBV7-9 to TRBJ1-2, with 7 nucleotides matching TRBD1. The length of the CDR3 is 15 residues. Germline CDR1 and CDR2: SEHNR and FQNEAQ (reference sequence). Trimming at V came to 4 bases and at J to 0 bases, leaving 5 bases not matched to a gene. The CDR3 sequence is CASSSSTGPNYGYTF. The CDR3 DNA reads as TGTGCCAGCAGCTCCTCGACAGGGCCTAACTATGGCTACACCTTC.

V and J are TRBV2 and TRBJ1-2; 8 positions match TRBD1. Losses at the gene ends were 9 bases for V and 4 bases for J; bases not matched to a gene: 7. The CDR3 spans 13 residues. Germline lookup yields CDR1 SNHLY and CDR2 FYNNEI. For the CDR3, the DNA is TGTGCCAGGGACAGGGAGGTTCTCTATGGCTACACCTTC. Translating it yields CARDREVLYGYTF.

The CDR3: CASSPSLMNTEAFF. In nucleotides, the CDR3 is TGTGCCAGCAGCCCATCACTCATGAACACTGAAGCTTTCTTT. The J gene is TRBJ1-1, the V gene TRBV28; D not certain. Germline CDR1 is MDHEN and CDR2 is SYDVKM. Deletions cut 6 bases from V and 0 bases from J, with 11 bases between. The CDR3 runs to 14 residues.

The rearrangement joins TRBV30 to TRBJ2-2; 8 bases fit TRBD2. With 0 bases clipped from V and 5 bases from J, the junction kept 5 bases outside the gene matches. Per germline, CDR1 GTSNPN and CDR2 SVGIG (reference sequence). The CDR3 sequence is 15 residues long. The CDR3 protein is CAWSVTGGVTGELFF. The CDR3 bases are TGTGCCTGGAGTGTAACGGGAGGGGTGACCGGGGAGCTGTTTTTT.

V is TRBV11-2 and J is TRBJ2-7, with D uncertain. Trimming took off 2 bases at V and 3 bases at J, with 11 bases between the two ends. This CDR3 has 14 amino acids. Germline assignment: CDR1 SGHAT and CDR2 FQNNGV. CDR3 loop: CASSLWASGYEQYF. CDR3 in DNA: TGTGCCAGCAGCTTATGGGCGTCTGGCTACGAGCAGTACTTC.

V is TRBV11-2 and J is TRBJ2-1; no reliable D call. Germline CDR1 and CDR2: SGHAT and FQNNGV. V lost 8 bases and J lost 2, with 13 bases in between. CDR3 length equals 14 residues. CDR3 protein: CASALHFPYNEQFF. CDR3 DNA sequence: TGTGCCAGCGCGTTACATTTCCCCTACAATGAGCAGTTCTTC.

This clone showed up just once. CDR3 DNA: TGCGCCAGCAGCCAAACTGGGCCAGGGGAGCAGTTCTTC. Translating gives CASSQTGPGEQFF. V gene TRBV4-1 combines with J gene TRBJ2-1; the D gene is possibly TRBD1 (5 bases). Between the trimmed V and J ends, which lost 2 bases and 10 bases, there was a span of 12 bases. CDR1 is MGHRA, CDR2 YSYEKL, per germline. The CDR3 length is 13 residues.

Notes on this clone: This same CDR3 is encoded by further DNA sequences in the sample. The rearrangement uses TRBV5-6 and TRBJ2-7; 7 nucleotides match TRBD2. V lost 4 bases, J lost 6 bases, and 4 bases stayed unmatched. Germline V gene lookup returns CDR1 SGHDT and CDR2 YYEEEE. The CDR3 totals 12 residues. The CDR3 is CASSLGLGEQYF. The CDR3 DNA sequence: TGTGCCAGCAGCCTAGGACTAGGCGAGCAGTACTTC. Full variable domain (rest looked up from reference TRBV5-6 and TRBJ2-7): DAGVTQSPTHLIKTRGQQVTLRCSPKSGHDTVSWYQQALGQGPQFIFQYYEEEERQRGNFPDRFSGHQFPNYSSELNVNALLLGDSALYLCASSLGLGEQYFGPGTRLTVT.

CDR3 residues: CASAGTGSSYEQYF. The CDR3 DNA reads as TGTGCCAGTGCCGGGACAGGGAGCTCCTACGAGCAGTACTTC. V and J are TRBV19 and TRBJ2-7; 9 bases line up with TRBD1. The CDR3 runs to 14 residues. The trim removed 8 bases at V and 0 bases at J, leaving 5 bases unmatched. Germline CDR1 is LNHDA and CDR2 is SQIVND (reference sequence).